The 22 T cell receptor beta chains reported below all come from one sample, sequenced in a study of PD-L1 blockade in urothelial cancer. TCRdb's table, derived via immunoSEQ multiplex PCR, lists solely in-frame clones and lacks some. This table has more than 60,000 clones, around nine tenths appearing once. The sample's time point: peripheral blood 6 weeks after treatment start. The specimen comprised PBMCs, sampled around atezolizumab (anti-PD-L1) treatment. The origin of the receptors is a man aged 55 to 70 with urothelial cancer.

The gene calls are TRBV27 and TRBJ1-2; maybe TRBD1 (6 bases). This CDR3 is built from 16 residues. The ends were cut back, 4 bases at V and 3 bases at J, with 18 bases in the middle. Germline V CDR1 and CDR2: MNHEY, SMNVEV (reference sequence). CDR3 nucleotide sequence: TGTGCCAGCAGTTCGACGCAGGACAGTATAGACTATGGCTACACCTTC. Translated, it gives CASSSTQDSIDYGYTF.

The V call is TRBV11-2, the J call TRBJ2-7, with 14 positions matching TRBD2. V shed 5 bases and J 4 bases; nucleotides not matched to a gene: 4. The CDR3 sequence is 15 residues long. Germline V lookup: CDR1 SGHAT, CDR2 FQNNGV. The CDR3 loop is CASSPGLAGGYEQYF. For the CDR3, the DNA is TGTGCCAGCAGCCCAGGACTAGCGGGAGGATACGAGCAGTACTTC.

The rearrangement joins TRBV5-5 to TRBJ2-7; weak D call: TRBD2 (5 bases). V gave up 3 bases and J gave up 1 base, with 8 bases separating them. Germline-derived CDR1 and CDR2 are SGHKS and YYEKEE (reference sequence). This CDR3 comprises 13 residues. CDR3 in DNA: TGTGCCAGCAGCTGGAGGCTGTCCTACGAGCAGTACTTC. Encoded protein: CASSWRLSYEQYF.

The chain employs TRBV4-1 and TRBJ2-1; 10 positions match TRBD2. CDR3 length equals 20 residues. CDR1 and CDR2 (germline): MGHRA, YSYEKL. Losses at the gene ends were 1 base for V and 0 bases for J; bases not matched to a gene: 12. The CDR3 DNA sequence: TGCGCCAGCAGCCAAGGCTATCTACTAGCGGGGCTTAGCTCCTACAATGAGCAGTTCTTC. The encoded protein is CASSQGYLLAGLSSYNEQFF.

The CDR3 loop is CASSESARGLHTIYF. CDR3 DNA sequence: TGTGCCAGCAGCGAATCAGCACGGGGTTTACACACCATATATTTT. V usage is TRBV9 and J usage is TRBJ1-3; D uncertain. V lost 3 bases to trimming and J lost 8 bases, with 18 bases between them. CDR3 length: 15 amino acids. Germline V lookup: CDR1 SGDLS, CDR2 YYNGEE.

The V and J genes are TRBV28 and TRBJ2-7; 10 nucleotides line up with TRBD2. The germline CDR1 and CDR2 sequences are MDHEN and SYDVKM. The V gene end was trimmed by 1 base and the J gene end by 2 bases; junction bases not matched to a gene: 14. The CDR3 is 19 amino acids. The CDR3 sequence is CASSLSPGLGTSVTYEQYF. The CDR3, as DNA: TGTGCCAGCAGTTTATCGCCGGGTCTCGGGACTAGCGTTACCTACGAGCAGTACTTC. The variable domain in full, completed from reference TRBV28 and TRBJ2-7, reads DVKVTQSSRYLVKRTGEKVFLECVQDMDHENMFWYRQDPGLGLRLIYFSYDVKMKEKGDIPEGYSVSREKKERFSLILESASTNQTSMYLCASSLSPGLGTSVTYEQYFGPGTRLTVT.

The V and J genes are TRBV7-2 and TRBJ2-5; D is possibly TRBD2 (6 bases). Looked up from germline, CDR1 is SGHTA and CDR2 is FQGNSA. The V end was cut by 0 bases, the J end by 2 bases, with 10 bases between. This CDR3 comprises 15 residues. The CDR3 here is CASSLARGFQETQYF. CDR3 nucleotides: TGTGCCAGCAGCTTAGCGCGGGGTTTTCAAGAGACCCAGTACTTC.

This clone was detected only once. The chain carries TRBV10-3 and TRBJ1-1, with D possibly being TRBD1 (6 bases). V was clipped by 10 bases and J by 1 base, with 13 bases between them. The germline gives CDR1 ENHRY, CDR2 SYGVKD. This CDR3 is built from 13 residues. CDR3 DNA: TGTGCCAGCCTCCAGGGGCGGAACACTGAAGCTTTCTTT. The encoded protein is CASLQGRNTEAFF.

CDR3 coding DNA: TGTGCCAGCAGCTTGGATCCAGGGGGGCCACGATCTTACGAGCAGTACTTC. Its translation is CASSLDPGGPRSYEQYF. The rearrangement joins TRBV5-4 to TRBJ2-7, with a tentative D call TRBD1 (7 bases). From germline, CDR1 is SGHNT and CDR2 YYREEE (reference sequence). This CDR3 comprises 17 residues. The ends were cut back, 0 bases at V and 4 bases at J, with 20 bases in the middle.

J is TRBJ2-1 and V is TRBV18, with D possibly matching TRBD2 (5 bases). The CDR3 totals 17 residues. Germline V gene data show CDR1 as KGHSH and CDR2 as LQKENI. Trimming took 3 bases from V and 0 from J, leaving 15 bases between them. CDR3 DNA sequence: TGTGCCAGCTCACCGGAGGAACTGCGGTTCTCCTACAATGAGCAGTTCTTC. It encodes CASSPEELRFSYNEQFF.

The chain combines TRBV4-3 with TRBJ2-5; D is unresolved. The length of the CDR3 is 15 residues. Germline loops: CDR1 LGHNA, CDR2 YSLEER. The germline V and J ends were trimmed by 0 bases and 1 base, with 9 bases remaining between them. Written as DNA, the CDR3 is TGCGCCAGCAGCCAAGAATTTCAGATCCAAGAGACCCAGTACTTC. As protein: CASSQEFQIQETQYF.

The chain joins TRBV4-3 to TRBJ2-2; no clear D. Germline CDR1 and CDR2: LGHNA and YSLEER. This CDR3 has 14 residues. Trimming left V 0 bases short and J 9 bases short, with 11 bases between. The CDR3 DNA is TGCGCCAGCAGCCAAGATATGGCCGACAGGGAGCTGTTTTTT. This gives the protein CASSQDMADRELFF.

The V call is TRBV4-1, the J call TRBJ1-2; 10 positions match TRBD1. Germline assignment: CDR1 MGHRA and CDR2 YSYEKL. The ends lost 1 base at V and 7 bases at J; junction bases unmatched: 15. This CDR3 is built from 18 residues. CDR3 sequence reads: CASSQVQSGTGVRRGYTF. The CDR3 DNA is TGCGCCAGCAGCCAAGTACAGTCAGGGACAGGGGTACGGCGTGGCTACACCTTC.

The V and J genes are TRBV4-1 and TRBJ1-2; the D gene is possibly TRBD1 (6 bases). Germline CDR1 MGHRA, CDR2 YSYEKL. The CDR3 spans 14 residues. V lost 2 bases and J 1 base, leaving 8 bases between the germline ends. The CDR3: CASSQSDSNYGYTF. In DNA, the CDR3 is TGCGCCAGCAGCCAATCGGACAGTAACTATGGCTACACCTTC.

The V call is TRBV7-6, the J call TRBJ2-6; 8 positions agree with TRBD1. Trimming took 2 bases from V and 1 from J; bases not matched to a gene: 7. Germline CDR1 is SGHVS and CDR2 is FNYEAQ. This CDR3 spans 18 amino acids. The CDR3 bases are TGTGCCAGCAGCTTATCGCAGGGGGCGCGGTCTGGGGCCAACGTCCTGACTTTC. It translates to CASSLSQGARSGANVLTF.

CDR3 protein: CASSVGGGTNEQFF. The DNA for the CDR3 is TGTGCCAGCAGCGTAGGAGGGGGAACCAATGAGCAGTTCTTC. The genes are TRBV9 and TRBJ2-1; the D gene is possibly TRBD1 (6 bases). The CDR3 runs 14 residues. The ends were cut back, 0 bases at V and 6 bases at J, with 10 bases in the middle. Per the germline V gene, CDR1 is SGDLS and CDR2 is YYNGEE.

The sample holds a few counts of this clone. CDR3: CASSLDYKRAGANVLTF. DNA for the CDR3: TGTGCCAGCAGCTTAGATTATAAGAGGGCCGGGGCCAACGTCCTGACTTTC. The V call is TRBV11-2, the J call TRBJ2-6; TRBD2 is a possible D gene (5 bases). From germline, CDR1 is SGHAT and CDR2 FQNNGV. Trimming cost V 0 bases and J 4 bases, with 13 bases left between them. The CDR3 totals 17 residues.

This clone appeared once. The chain carries TRBV28 and TRBJ1-1; no clear D gene. The CDR3 runs to 15 residues. Germline-derived CDR1 and CDR2 are MDHEN and SYDVKM. Deletions cut 6 bases from V and 0 bases from J, with 14 bases between. The CDR3 here is CASSLIRLMNTEAFF. The CDR3 DNA follows: TGTGCCAGCAGCTTAATCCGACTCATGAACACTGAAGCTTTCTTT.

The chain joins TRBV5-1 to TRBJ1-4, with no clear D. V was trimmed by 5 bases and J by 7 bases, leaving 15 bases between them. Germline V gene data show CDR1 as SGHRS and CDR2 as YFSETQ. This CDR3 comprises 14 residues. CDR3 loop: CASRVEGRSEKLFF. CDR3 coding DNA: TGCGCCAGCAGGGTTGAAGGGAGAAGTGAAAAACTGTTTTTT.

The rearrangement links TRBV5-1 to TRBJ2-7, with 9 bases matching TRBD1. The germline V gene has CDR1 SGHRS and CDR2 YFSETQ. There are 20 residues in the CDR3. J gave up 0 bases and V 1 base, and 17 bases lay outside the gene matches. CDR3 protein: CASSLTPRTGGAWGSYEQYF. For the CDR3, the DNA is TGCGCCAGCAGCTTGACCCCCCGAACAGGGGGCGCTTGGGGCTCCTACGAGCAGTACTTC.

The rearrangement uses TRBV11-3 and TRBJ2-1, with 13 bases lining up with TRBD2. This CDR3 spans 15 amino acids. J gave up 7 bases and V 5 bases, and 5 bases lay outside the gene matches. CDR1 and CDR2 (germline): SGHNT, YENEEA. The CDR3, as DNA: TGTGCCAGCAGCACCGGGACTAGCGGGGTTAATGAGCAGTTCTTC. It specifies CASSTGTSGVNEQFF.

The V gene is TRBV6-1, the J gene TRBJ2-6; TRBD2 is a possible D gene (6 bases). The germline V and J ends were trimmed by 2 bases and 1 base, with 6 bases remaining between them. This CDR3 has 15 amino acids. CDR1 is MNHNS and CDR2 is SASEGT in the germline V gene. For the CDR3, the DNA is TGTGCCAGCAGTGAACGGGGGTCTGGGGCCAACGTCCTGACTTTC. Protein sequence: CASSERGSGANVLTF.